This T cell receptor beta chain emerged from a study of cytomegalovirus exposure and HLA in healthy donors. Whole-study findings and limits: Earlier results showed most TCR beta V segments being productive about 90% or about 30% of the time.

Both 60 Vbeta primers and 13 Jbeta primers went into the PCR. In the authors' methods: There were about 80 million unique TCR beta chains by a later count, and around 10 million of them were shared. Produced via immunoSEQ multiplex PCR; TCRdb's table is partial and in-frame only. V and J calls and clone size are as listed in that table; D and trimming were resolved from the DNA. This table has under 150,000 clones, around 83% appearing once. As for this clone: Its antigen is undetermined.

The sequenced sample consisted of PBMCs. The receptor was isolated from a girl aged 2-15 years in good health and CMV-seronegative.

The CDR3 loop is CASSLGGDRVSEQYF. In nucleotides, the CDR3 is TGTGCCAGCAGCTTAGGCGGGGACAGGGTAAGCGAGCAGTACTTC. The V gene is TRBV7-9, the J gene TRBJ2-7; the match to TRBD1 covers 9 bases. Per the germline V gene, CDR1 is SEHNR and CDR2 is FQNEAQ (reference sequence). The CDR3 totals 15 residues. J gave up 6 bases and V 1 base, and 7 bases lay outside the gene matches.